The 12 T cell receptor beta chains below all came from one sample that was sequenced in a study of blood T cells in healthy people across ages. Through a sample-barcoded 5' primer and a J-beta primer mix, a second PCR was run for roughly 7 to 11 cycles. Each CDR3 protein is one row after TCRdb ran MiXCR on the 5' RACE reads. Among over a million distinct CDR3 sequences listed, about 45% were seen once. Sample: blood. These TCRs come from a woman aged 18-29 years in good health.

The DNA for the CDR3 is TGCGCCAGCAGCCGGCTTGGGGGTGGGGCCTACAATGAGCAGTTCTTC. It encodes CASSRLGGGAYNEQFF. This chain joins TRBV4-1 and TRBJ2-1, with D perhaps TRBD1 or TRBD2 (5 bases each). V shed 4 bases and J shed 2 bases, with 15 bases lying between them. CDR3 length equals 16 residues. Germline V gives CDR1 MGHRA, CDR2 YSYEKL.

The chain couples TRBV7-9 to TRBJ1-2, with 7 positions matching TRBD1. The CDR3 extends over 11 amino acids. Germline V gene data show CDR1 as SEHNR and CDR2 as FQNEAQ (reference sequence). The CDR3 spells CATDPGQSYTF. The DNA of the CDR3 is TGTGCGACCGATCCGGGACAGAGCTACACCTTC.

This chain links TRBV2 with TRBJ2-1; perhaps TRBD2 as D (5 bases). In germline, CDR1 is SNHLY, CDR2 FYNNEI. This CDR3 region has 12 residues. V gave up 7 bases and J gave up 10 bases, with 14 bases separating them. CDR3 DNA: TGTGCCAGCAATCCGACTATCGGCGAGCAGTTCTTC. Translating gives CASNPTIGEQFF.

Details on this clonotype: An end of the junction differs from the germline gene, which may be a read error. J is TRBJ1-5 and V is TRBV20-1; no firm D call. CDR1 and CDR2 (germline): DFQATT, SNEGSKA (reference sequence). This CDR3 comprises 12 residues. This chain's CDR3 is CSASDGNQPQHF. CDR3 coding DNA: TGCAGTGCTAGTGACGGCAACCAGCCCCAGCATTTT.

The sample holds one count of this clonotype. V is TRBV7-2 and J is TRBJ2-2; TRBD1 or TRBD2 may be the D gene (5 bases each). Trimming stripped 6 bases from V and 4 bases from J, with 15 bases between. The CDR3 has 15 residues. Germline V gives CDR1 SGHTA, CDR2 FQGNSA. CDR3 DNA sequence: TGTGCCAGCAGATGGGGGATTCAGGGCACCGGGGAGCTGTTTTTT. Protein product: CASRWGIQGTGELFF.

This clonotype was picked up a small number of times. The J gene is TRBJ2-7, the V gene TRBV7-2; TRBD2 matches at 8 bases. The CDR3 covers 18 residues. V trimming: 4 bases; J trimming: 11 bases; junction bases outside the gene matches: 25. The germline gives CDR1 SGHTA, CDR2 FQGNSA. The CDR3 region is CASSSLTSVAGSSETKYF. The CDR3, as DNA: TGTGCCAGCAGCTCCCTTACATCGGTAGCGGGGAGTAGTGAGACCAAGTACTTC.

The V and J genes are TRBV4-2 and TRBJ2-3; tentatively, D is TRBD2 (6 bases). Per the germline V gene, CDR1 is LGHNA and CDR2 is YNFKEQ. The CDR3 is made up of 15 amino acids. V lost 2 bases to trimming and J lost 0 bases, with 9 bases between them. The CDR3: CASSQLSGSTDTQYF. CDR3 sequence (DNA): TGTGCCAGCAGCCAATTAAGCGGGAGCACAGATACGCAGTATTTT.

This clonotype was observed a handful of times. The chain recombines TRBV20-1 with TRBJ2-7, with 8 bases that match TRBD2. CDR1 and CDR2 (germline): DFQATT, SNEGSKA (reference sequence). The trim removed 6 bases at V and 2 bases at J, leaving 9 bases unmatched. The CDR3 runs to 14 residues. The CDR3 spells CSAIPGGLTYEQYF. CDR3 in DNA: TGCAGTGCCATTCCGGGGGGGCTGACCTACGAGCAGTACTTC.

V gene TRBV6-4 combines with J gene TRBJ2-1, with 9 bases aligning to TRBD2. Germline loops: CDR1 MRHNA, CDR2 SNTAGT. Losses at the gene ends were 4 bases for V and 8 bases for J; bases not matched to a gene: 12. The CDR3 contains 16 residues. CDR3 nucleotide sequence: TGTGCCAGCAGTGCCTCACCGGGACTAGCTTCGCATGAGCAGTTCTTC. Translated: CASSASPGLASHEQFF.

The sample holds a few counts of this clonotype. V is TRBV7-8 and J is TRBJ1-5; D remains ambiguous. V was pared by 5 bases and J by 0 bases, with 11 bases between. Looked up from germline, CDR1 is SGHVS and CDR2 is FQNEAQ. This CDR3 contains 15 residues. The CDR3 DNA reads TGTGCCAGCAGCCATGACGGTTATAGCAATCAGCCCCAGCATTTT. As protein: CASSHDGYSNQPQHF.

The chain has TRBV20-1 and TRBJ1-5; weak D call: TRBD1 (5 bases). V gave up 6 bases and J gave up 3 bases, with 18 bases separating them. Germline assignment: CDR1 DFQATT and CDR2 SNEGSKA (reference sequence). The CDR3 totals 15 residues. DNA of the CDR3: TGCAGTGCGTCGAGACCAGGGAATAACAATCAGCCCCAGCATTTT. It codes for CSASRPGNNNQPQHF.

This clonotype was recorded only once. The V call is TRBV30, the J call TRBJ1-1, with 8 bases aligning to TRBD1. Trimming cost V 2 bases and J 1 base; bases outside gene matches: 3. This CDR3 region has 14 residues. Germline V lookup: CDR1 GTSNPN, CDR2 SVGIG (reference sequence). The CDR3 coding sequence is TGTGCCTGGAGTCCGGGACAGGAGAACACTGAAGCTTTCTTT. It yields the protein CAWSPGQENTEAFF.